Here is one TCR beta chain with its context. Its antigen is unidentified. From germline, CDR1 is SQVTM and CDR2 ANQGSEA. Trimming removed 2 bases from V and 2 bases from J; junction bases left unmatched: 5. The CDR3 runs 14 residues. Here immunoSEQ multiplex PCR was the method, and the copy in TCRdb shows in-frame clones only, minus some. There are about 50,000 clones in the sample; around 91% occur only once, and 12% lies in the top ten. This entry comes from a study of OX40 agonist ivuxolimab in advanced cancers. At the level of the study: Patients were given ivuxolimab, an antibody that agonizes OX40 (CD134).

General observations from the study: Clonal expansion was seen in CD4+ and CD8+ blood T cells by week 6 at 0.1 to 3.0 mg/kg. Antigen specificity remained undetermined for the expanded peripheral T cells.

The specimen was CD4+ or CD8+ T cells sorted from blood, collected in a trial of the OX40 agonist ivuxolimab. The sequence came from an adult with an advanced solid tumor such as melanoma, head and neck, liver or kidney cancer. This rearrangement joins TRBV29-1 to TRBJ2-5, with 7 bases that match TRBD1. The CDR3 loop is CSVELGTEQETQYF. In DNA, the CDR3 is TGCAGCGTTGAACTTGGGACAGAACAAGAGACCCAGTACTTC.